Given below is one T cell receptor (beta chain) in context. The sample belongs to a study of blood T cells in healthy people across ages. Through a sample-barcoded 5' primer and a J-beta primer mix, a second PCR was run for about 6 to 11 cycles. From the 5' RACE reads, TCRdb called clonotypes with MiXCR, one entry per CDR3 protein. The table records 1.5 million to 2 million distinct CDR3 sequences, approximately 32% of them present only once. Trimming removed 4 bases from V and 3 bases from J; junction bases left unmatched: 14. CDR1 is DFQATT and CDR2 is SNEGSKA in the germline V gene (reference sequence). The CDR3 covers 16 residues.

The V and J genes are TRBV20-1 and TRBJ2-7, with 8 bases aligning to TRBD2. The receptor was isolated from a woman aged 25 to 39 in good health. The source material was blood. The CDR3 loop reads CSATPTQRGPNYEQYF. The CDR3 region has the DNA TGCAGTGCTACACCTACCCAGCGGGGGCCCAACTACGAGCAGTACTTC.